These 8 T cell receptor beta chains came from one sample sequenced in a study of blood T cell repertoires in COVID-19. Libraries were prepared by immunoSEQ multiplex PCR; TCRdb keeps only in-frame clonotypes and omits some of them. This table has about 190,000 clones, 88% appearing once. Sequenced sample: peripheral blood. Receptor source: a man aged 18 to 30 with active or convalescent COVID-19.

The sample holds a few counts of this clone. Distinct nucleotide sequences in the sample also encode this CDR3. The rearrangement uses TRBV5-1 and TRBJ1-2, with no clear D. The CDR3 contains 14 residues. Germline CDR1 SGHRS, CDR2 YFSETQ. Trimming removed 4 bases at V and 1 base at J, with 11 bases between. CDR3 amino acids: CASSPGLINYGYTF. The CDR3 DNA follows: TGCGCCAGCAGCCCCGGACTGATTAACTATGGCTACACCTTC. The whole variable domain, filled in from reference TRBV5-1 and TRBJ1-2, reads KAGVTQTPRYLIKTRGQQVTLSCSPISGHRSVSWYQQTPGQGLQFLFEYFSETQRNKGNFPGRFSGRQFSNSRSEMNVSTLELGDSALYLCASSPGLINYGYTFGSGTRLTVV.

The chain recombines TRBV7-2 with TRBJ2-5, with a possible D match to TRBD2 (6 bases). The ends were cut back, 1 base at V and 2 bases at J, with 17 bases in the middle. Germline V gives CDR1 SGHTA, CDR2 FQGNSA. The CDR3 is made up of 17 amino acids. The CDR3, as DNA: TGTGCCAGCAGCTTAGTCGGCTGGGGCGGGAAACAAGAGACCCAGTACTTC. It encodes CASSLVGWGGKQETQYF.

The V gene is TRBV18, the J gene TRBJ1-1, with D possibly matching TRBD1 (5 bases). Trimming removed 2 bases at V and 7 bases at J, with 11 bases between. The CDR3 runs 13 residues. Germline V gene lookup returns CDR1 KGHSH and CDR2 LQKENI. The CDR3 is CASSPGVDSEAFF. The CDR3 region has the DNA TGTGCCAGCTCACCAGGAGTTGACAGTGAAGCTTTCTTT.

CDR3 sequence: CASSVGQGGNSPLHF. The CDR3 DNA reads as TGTGCCAGCAGCGTAGGACAGGGAGGTAATTCACCCCTCCACTTT. V usage is TRBV9 and J usage is TRBJ1-6; 7 nucleotides align to TRBD1. CDR1 is SGDLS, CDR2 YYNGEE, per germline. The CDR3 sequence is 15 residues long. V shed 0 bases, J shed 6 bases, and the junction held 3 bases outside the gene matches.

CDR3 region: CASSLGSSTGGQPQHF. The CDR3 DNA reads as TGTGCCAGTAGCCTAGGGTCTTCGACAGGGGGACAGCCCCAGCATTTT. The genes are TRBV19 and TRBJ1-5; 9 bases map to TRBD1. The germline V gene has CDR1 LNHDA and CDR2 SQIVND (reference sequence). The trim removed 6 bases at V and 7 bases at J, leaving 13 bases unmatched. CDR3 length equals 16 residues.

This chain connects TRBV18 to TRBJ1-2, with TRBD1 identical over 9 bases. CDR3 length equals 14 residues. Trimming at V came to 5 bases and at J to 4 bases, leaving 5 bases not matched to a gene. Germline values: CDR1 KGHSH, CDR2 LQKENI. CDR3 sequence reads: CASSEQGALYGYTF. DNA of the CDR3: TGTGCCAGCTCAGAACAGGGGGCGCTCTATGGCTACACCTTC.

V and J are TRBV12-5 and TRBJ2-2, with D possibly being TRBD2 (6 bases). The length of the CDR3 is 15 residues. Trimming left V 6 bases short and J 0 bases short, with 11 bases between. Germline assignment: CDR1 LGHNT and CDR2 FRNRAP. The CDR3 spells CASGERAANTGELFF. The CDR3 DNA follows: TGTGCTAGTGGGGAGCGGGCCGCGAACACCGGGGAGCTGTTTTTT.

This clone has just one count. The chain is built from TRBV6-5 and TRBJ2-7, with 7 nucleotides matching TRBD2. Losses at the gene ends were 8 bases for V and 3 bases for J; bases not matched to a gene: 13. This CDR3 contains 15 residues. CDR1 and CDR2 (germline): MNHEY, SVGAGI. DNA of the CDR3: TGTGCCAGCCGGAAGACCCGCGGGGGAAACTACGAGCAGTACTTC. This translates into CASRKTRGGNYEQYF.